A single sample is the source of the 19 T cell receptor beta chains below, sequenced in a study of cytomegalovirus exposure and HLA in healthy donors. Use of 60 Vbeta and 13 Jbeta primers characterized the PCR. The data were produced by immunoSEQ multiplex PCR, yet TCRdb's version contains in-frame clones alone and is incomplete. Of 75,000 to 100,000 clones in the sample, around 85% were seen once. Sequences were obtained from PBMCs. The source of these receptors is a middle-aged man in good health and CMV-seropositive.

This clone was counted only a few times. The chain is built from TRBV28 and TRBJ1-2; D call uncertain. V was shortened by 3 bases and J by 4 bases, with 9 bases between the two germline ends. This CDR3 is built from 13 residues. Germline V gives CDR1 MDHEN, CDR2 SYDVKM. The CDR3 DNA is TGTGCCAGCAGTTTGCAGGATCGCTATGGCTACACCTTC. As protein: CASSLQDRYGYTF.

In nucleotides, the CDR3 is TGTGCCAGCAGTTGGGGGCAAGGCGGGACCCAGTACTTC. Residues: CASSWGQGGTQYF. The chain couples TRBV6-5 to TRBJ2-5; perhaps TRBD1 as D (6 bases). CDR3 length: 13 residues. Trimming left V 4 bases short and J 7 bases short, with 13 bases between. Germline loops: CDR1 MNHEY, CDR2 SVGAGI.

This chain links TRBV28 with TRBJ1-3, with D perhaps matching TRBD1 (5 bases). The V end was cut by 8 bases, the J end by 2 bases, with 16 bases between. Germline V lookup: CDR1 MDHEN, CDR2 SYDVKM. The CDR3 extends over 15 amino acids. This CDR3 is CASSLGGFTGNTIYF. DNA of the CDR3: TGTGCCAGCTCCCTGGGGGGATTTACTGGAAACACCATATATTTT.

This clone was seen once. The rearrangement uses TRBV6-5 and TRBJ2-1; 14 nucleotides align to TRBD2. From germline, CDR1 is MNHEY and CDR2 SVGAGI. The CDR3 length is 16 residues. V trimming: 2 bases; J trimming: 8 bases; junction bases outside the gene matches: 5. The CDR3 DNA follows: TGTGCCAGCAGTTACGCAGGGACTAGCGGGAGATATGAGCAGTTCTTC. Translated: CASSYAGTSGRYEQFF.

The chain combines TRBV6-1 with TRBJ1-2, with a possible D match to TRBD1 (5 bases). CDR3 length: 15 residues. In germline, CDR1 is MNHNS, CDR2 SASEGT. Trimming stripped 2 bases from V and 0 bases from J, with 10 bases between. The chain's CDR3 is CASSERPGTNYGYTF. In DNA form, the CDR3 reads TGTGCCAGCAGTGAAAGACCAGGGACTAACTATGGCTACACCTTC.

The gene calls are TRBV5-1 and TRBJ1-5; the D gene is possibly TRBD1 (6 bases). V shed 4 bases and J shed 7 bases, with 18 bases lying between them. The CDR3 loop spans 15 amino acids. Germline V CDR1 and CDR2: SGHRS, YFSETQ. DNA of the CDR3: TGCGCCAGCAGCCCCTCAGGGGACGAGCGGCAGCCCCAGCATTTT. Its translation: CASSPSGDERQPQHF.

V usage is TRBV6-5 and J usage is TRBJ1-2; D might be TRBD1 (6 bases). Germline V CDR1 and CDR2: MNHEY, SVGAGI. This CDR3 has 15 residues. V lost 2 bases and J lost 7, with 17 bases in between. The DNA for the CDR3 is TGTGCCAGCAGTTACGGTGAACAGGGTAGTTCTGGCTACACCTTC. Translating it yields CASSYGEQGSSGYTF.

The chain recombines TRBV5-5 with TRBJ2-7; 9 nucleotides align to TRBD1. The CDR3 consists of 15 residues. Trimming took 4 bases from V and 6 from J; bases not matched to a gene: 11. CDR1 SGHKS and CDR2 YYEKEE come from the germline V gene (reference sequence). This CDR3 is CASSQDRGSHSEQYF. DNA for the CDR3: TGTGCCAGCAGCCAGGACAGGGGATCGCACTCCGAGCAGTACTTC.

A word on this clone: One end of the junction is discordant with germline, which a read error may explain. The chain combines TRBV7-9 with TRBJ2-1, with 10 bases that match TRBD2. CDR3 length: 14 amino acids. Germline-derived CDR1 and CDR2 are SEHNR and FQNEAQ (reference sequence). The CDR3 protein is CASSSSLAGAACLF. The CDR3 DNA reads as TGTGCCAGCAGCTCATCTCTAGCGGGAGCTGCTTGTCTCTTC. Full variable domain (remainder filled in from reference TRBV7-9 and TRBJ2-1): DTGVSQNPRHKITKRGQNVTFRCDPISEHNRLYWYRQTLGQGPEFLTYFQNEAQLEKSRLLSDRFSAERPKGSFSTLEIQRTEQGDSAMYLCASSSSLAGAACLFGPGTRLTVL.

This rearrangement joins TRBV19 to TRBJ2-1, with 11 bases matching TRBD2. This CDR3 has 16 residues. Germline assignment: CDR1 LNHDA and CDR2 SQIVND (reference sequence). The J segment lost 16 bases and the V segment lost 0 bases, leaving 14 bases of the junction unmatched. CDR3 bases: TGTGCCAGTAGTATAGACCGGACTAGCGGGCGTGACAAACAATTCTTC. It is translated as CASSIDRTSGRDKQFF.

The gene calls are TRBV9 and TRBJ1-2, with no clear D. V shed 3 bases and J shed 1 base, with 13 bases lying between them. The CDR3 contains 15 residues. CDR1 and CDR2 from the germline V gene are SGDLS and YYNGEE. The CDR3 sequence is CASSAQSNVNYGYTF. CDR3 DNA: TGTGCCAGCAGCGCACAATCGAACGTTAACTATGGCTACACCTTC.

This chain uses TRBV5-1 with TRBJ2-5, with 8 bases aligning to TRBD1. The J call may be wrong; the DNA end is better matched by TRBJ2-7. Looked up from germline, CDR1 is SGHRS and CDR2 is YFSETQ. The CDR3 contains 15 residues. The CDR3 sequence: CASSLEPGQVYEQYF. In nucleotides, the CDR3 is TGCGCCAGCAGCTTGGAACCGGGACAGGTATACGAGCAGTACTTC.

CDR3 region: CASSLGGASGNTIYF. CDR3 nucleotides: TGTGCCAGCAGCTTAGGTGGGGCTTCGGGAAACACCATATATTTT. J is TRBJ1-3 and V is TRBV7-9; tentative D call: TRBD1 (5 bases). Looked up from germline, CDR1 is SEHNR and CDR2 is FQNEAQ (reference sequence). This CDR3 has 15 amino acids. With 1 base removed from V and 4 bases from J, the gap between germline ends came to 11 bases.

This clone has just one count. This rearrangement joins TRBV23-1 to TRBJ1-6; possibly TRBD1 for D (6 bases). TRBV23-1 counts as an open reading frame of uncertain function. Trimming removed 6 bases from V and 1 base from J, with 19 bases in between. CDR3 length: 18 amino acids. The DNA for the CDR3 is TGCGCCAGCAGCCAACGGCCCAGGGGTGGTTCCTATAATTCACCCCTCCACTTT. Encoded protein: CASSQRPRGGSYNSPLHF.

The chain links TRBV5-6 to TRBJ1-1; 8 bases fit TRBD1. Germline CDR1 SGHDT, CDR2 YYEEEE. V lost 3 bases and J lost 5; bases outside the gene matches: 18. This CDR3 region has 18 residues. The CDR3 DNA sequence: TGTGCCAGCAGCTCCACCAGGGACAGGCTACCCCCCAGGACTGAAGCTTTCTTT. Amino acid sequence: CASSSTRDRLPPRTEAFF.

This chain joins TRBV5-8 and TRBJ1-5; 8 nucleotides line up with TRBD1. J lost 4 bases, V lost 4 bases, and 4 bases had no gene match. CDR1 is SGHTS and CDR2 is YDEGEE in the germline V gene. The CDR3 has 14 amino acids. The CDR3 DNA reads as TGTGCCAGCAGCGAACGGACAGGGAATCAGCCCCAGCATTTT. Encoded protein: CASSERTGNQPQHF.

The genes are TRBV5-5 and TRBJ2-1; 14 bases fit TRBD2. The CDR3 covers 17 residues. The V gene end was trimmed by 3 bases and the J gene end by 5 bases; junction bases not matched to a gene: 7. The germline gives CDR1 SGHKS, CDR2 YYEKEE (reference sequence). CDR3 region: CASSSRKGLAGDNEQFF. CDR3 DNA: TGTGCCAGCAGCTCGCGGAAGGGACTAGCGGGGGACAATGAGCAGTTCTTC.

The gene calls are TRBV11-3 and TRBJ2-5, with a weak D call TRBD1 (6 bases). CDR1 is SGHNT and CDR2 is YENEEA in the germline V gene. With 5 bases removed from V and 5 bases from J, the gap between germline ends came to 18 bases. This CDR3 is 15 amino acids long. The DNA for the CDR3 is TGTGCCAGCAGCCGCGACGGCCAGGGGACGGAGACCCAGTACTTC. It translates to CASSRDGQGTETQYF.

The CDR3 spells CASSSRDRLYEQYF. The CDR3 DNA reads as TGTGCCAGCAGTTCCCGGGACAGGCTCTACGAGCAGTACTTC. The chain links TRBV27 to TRBJ2-7; 8 nucleotides align to TRBD1. The CDR3 extends over 14 amino acids. Germline V gives CDR1 MNHEY, CDR2 SMNVEV (reference sequence). V lost 4 bases and J lost 3; bases outside the gene matches: 5.